This record concerns one TCR beta chain sequence. These data originate in a study of blood T cell repertoires in COVID-19. At the level of the study: The United States, Italy and Spain were the sources of the acute and convalescent COVID-19 samples. T cells, B-cell-depleted T cells, or PBMCs provided the cDNA or gDNA that served as material.

The CDR3 has 15 amino acids. V was pared by 5 bases and J by 0 bases, with 11 bases between. The germline V gene has CDR1 SGHKS and CDR2 YYEKEE (reference sequence). As handled by the study authors: How many nucleated cells were present was estimated from reference gene primer amplification. This table comes from immunoSEQ multiplex PCR, and its TCRdb copy is limited to in-frame clones, with some not included. V, J and clone size are those of that table, while D and trimming were read from the DNA. The data contain about 130,000 clones, around 85% of them singletons. The chain is built from TRBV5-5 and TRBJ1-4; D gene unclear. The sequenced sample consisted of peripheral blood. This receptor was identified in a woman in her fifties or sixties with acute or convalescent COVID-19. The CDR3 loop is CASSVGEATNEKLFF. The CDR3 DNA follows: TGTGCCAGCAGTGTCGGGGAAGCAACTAATGAAAAACTGTTTTTT.